This T cell receptor (beta chain) stems from a study of shared clonotypes between healthy human individuals. Germline-derived CDR1 and CDR2 are SGHTA and FQGTGA. The CDR3 spans 17 residues. Replicate PCRs run on sorted subsets employed approximately 0.2 ug DNA, around 27,000 T cell genomes. Here immunoSEQ multiplex PCR was the method, and the copy in TCRdb shows in-frame clones only, minus some. The table lists under 2.5 million clones, around 92% of them singletons, with approximately 0.39% in the top ten. As regards this clone: Sequence at one end of the junction differs from germline and may be a read error.

This rearrangement joins TRBV7-3 to TRBJ2-3; 9 nucleotides line up with TRBD2. The sequence derives from a man between 18 and 29 years old in good health. Some clones in this sample may be carry-over from other donors' samples. The sequenced sample was naive CD4+ T cells from PBMCs. The subset is: CD45RA+ positively selected. The CDR3 here is CASSLRGAGGDTDTQYF. CDR3 nucleotides: TGTGCCAGCAGCTTAAGGGGAGCGGGAGGCGACACAGATACACAGTATTTT.